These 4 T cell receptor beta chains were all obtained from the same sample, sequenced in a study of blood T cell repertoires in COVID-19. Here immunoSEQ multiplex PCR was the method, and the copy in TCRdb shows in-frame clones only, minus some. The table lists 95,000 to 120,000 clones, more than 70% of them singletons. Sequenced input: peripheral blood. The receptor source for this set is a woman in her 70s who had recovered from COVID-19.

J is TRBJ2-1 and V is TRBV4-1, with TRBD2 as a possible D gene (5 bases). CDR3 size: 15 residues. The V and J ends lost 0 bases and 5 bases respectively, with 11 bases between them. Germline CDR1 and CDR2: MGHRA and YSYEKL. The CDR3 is CASSQEGRGNNEQFF. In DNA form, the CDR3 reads TGCGCCAGCAGCCAAGAGGGGAGAGGCAACAATGAGCAGTTCTTC.

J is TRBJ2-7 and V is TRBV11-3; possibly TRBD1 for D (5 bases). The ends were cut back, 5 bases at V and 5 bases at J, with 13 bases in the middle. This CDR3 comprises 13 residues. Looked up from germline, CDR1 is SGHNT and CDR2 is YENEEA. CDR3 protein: CASSPTTVHEQYF. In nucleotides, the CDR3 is TGTGCCAGCAGCCCAACGACAGTCCACGAGCAGTACTTC.

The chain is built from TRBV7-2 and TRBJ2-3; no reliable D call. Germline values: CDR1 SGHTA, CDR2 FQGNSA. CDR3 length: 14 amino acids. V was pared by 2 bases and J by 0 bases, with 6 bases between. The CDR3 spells CASSLLSSTDTQYF. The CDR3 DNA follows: TGTGCCAGCAGCTTACTTTCTAGCACAGATACGCAGTATTTT.

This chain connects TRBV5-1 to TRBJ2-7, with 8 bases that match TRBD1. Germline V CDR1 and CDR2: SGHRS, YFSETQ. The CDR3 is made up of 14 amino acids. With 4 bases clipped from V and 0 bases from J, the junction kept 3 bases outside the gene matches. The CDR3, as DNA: TGCGCCAGCAGCGCCGGGACAGGCTCCTACGAGCAGTACTTC. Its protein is CASSAGTGSYEQYF.